This T cell receptor beta chain was profiled in a study of shared clonotypes between healthy human individuals. Study summary: Every donor yielded three CD4 naive, three CD4 memory, two CD8 naive and one CD8 memory plate. Broader study findings: Some clonotypes were shared by all four sorted-subset donors, while others were not shared. The non-shared ones had lower generation probabilities than the shared ones.

Repertoires were generated with immunoSEQ multiplex PCR, while TCRdb's copy carries only in-frame clones and drops some. The data contain approximately 2,300,000 clones, about nine tenths of them singletons. Germline CDR1 reads MNHNY; CDR2 reads SVGAGI (reference sequence). CDR3 length equals 12 residues. V was pared by 6 bases and J by 5 bases, with 9 bases between. Concerning this clone: What it recognizes is unknown.

Sequenced: naive CD4+ T cells from PBMCs. Subset in this sample: CD45RA+ positively selected. The TCR was taken from a man younger than 35 in good health. Some clones in this sample may be carry-over from other donors' samples. This chain links TRBV6-6 with TRBJ2-3; D possibly corresponds to TRBD1 (6 bases). The CDR3 DNA sequence: TGTGCCAGCAGGATAGGGGGAGATACGCAGTATTTT. Residues: CASRIGGDTQYF.